This T cell receptor (beta chain) comes out of a study of T cell repertoires in cytomegalovirus infection. Overall study context: Indications of both CMV infection and matching HLA type were provided by public TCR beta signatures. General study points: The response measured ex vivo was dominated by TCR beta clonotypes (HLA-C-restricted and CMV-specific). Accumulated public TCR beta family frequency recognized individuals carrying CMV together with the relevant HLA.

This clonotype was recorded at least ten times. What it binds is unknown. CDR1 SGHTA and CDR2 FQGNSA come from the germline V gene. Trimming took off 2 bases at V and 3 bases at J, with 17 bases between the two ends. There are 16 residues in the CDR3. TCRdb itself ran the reads through MiXCR, one entry per CDR3 protein. Among roughly 230,000 distinct CDR3 sequences, 6.5% were seen once, and the ten largest hold under 7.5%. The sequence was collected from a human donor in good health (CMV status not recorded). Some clones in this sample may be carry-over from other donors' samples. The source material was PBMCs. The chain combines TRBV7-2 with TRBJ2-7; D may be TRBD1 or TRBD2 (5 bases each). The CDR3 here is CASSLRTGHDYYEQYF. DNA of the CDR3: TGTGCCAGCAGCTTACGAACGGGGCACGATTACTACGAGCAGTACTTC.